The following is a T cell receptor (beta chain) sequence with its context. Its antigen remains unknown. TCRdb's copy holds only in-frame clones and misses some; the assay was immunoSEQ multiplex PCR. Among 180,000 or so clones, 88% were seen once, and the ten largest hold 25% to 30%. The CDR3 contains 13 residues. The ends lost 10 bases at V and 5 bases at J; junction bases unmatched: 5. Germline CDR1 is LNHDA and CDR2 is SQIVND (reference sequence). The source of the sample is a study of T cell responses to AZD1222 COVID-19 vaccine. Findings and caveats of the study: The study sampled repertoires only after the peak T cell response. The donor group comprised mostly white British people and more females; the analysis possibly underestimated clonal diversity.

Samples with a second dose at about 4 or about 12 weeks were pooled together. Sequencing was performed on peripheral blood, taken 28 days after the second AZD1222 dose. The V and J genes are TRBV19 and TRBJ1-4; 9 bases line up with TRBD1. This sequence originates from an adult who received the AZD1222 COVID-19 vaccine. The CDR3 DNA reads as TGTGCCACCGGGACAGGGAACAATGAAAAACTGTTTTTT. Translated, it gives CATGTGNNEKLFF.